One and the same sample provided the 10 T cell receptor beta chains below, sequenced in a study of blood T cell repertoires in COVID-19. Only in-frame clones appear in the TCRdb table, and some are missing; sequencing was by immunoSEQ multiplex PCR. The sample has around 84,000 clones, roughly three quarters seen once. The sample consisted of peripheral blood. Source of these receptors: a man between 60 and 70 years old with COVID-19, enrolled during active disease.

This chain connects TRBV5-6 to TRBJ2-5, with 10 bases fitting TRBD1. Looked up from germline, CDR1 is SGHDT and CDR2 is YYEEEE. V lost 5 bases and J lost 5; bases outside the gene matches: 12. This CDR3 is 16 amino acids long. The CDR3 spells CASSFQGTGVRETQYF. The CDR3 DNA is TGTGCCAGCAGTTTCCAGGGGACAGGGGTGAGGGAGACCCAGTACTTC.

This clone was seen more than once but under ten times. Additional DNA sequences in this sample encode the identical CDR3. This chain links TRBV7-3 with TRBJ2-3, with D tentatively TRBD2 (6 bases). Per the germline V gene, CDR1 is SGHTA and CDR2 is FQGTGA. The CDR3 covers 15 residues. Trimming pared 5 bases from V and 0 bases from J, leaving 12 bases between. The CDR3 nucleotides are TGTGCCAGCAGCCAGTCCGGGGGAAGCACAGATACGCAGTATTTT. Residues: CASSQSGGSTDTQYF.

The gene calls are TRBV6-6 and TRBJ2-6; D ambiguous. Germline V gene data show CDR1 as MNHNY and CDR2 as SVGAGI (reference sequence). With 7 bases removed from V and 2 bases from J, the gap between germline ends came to 6 bases. The CDR3 covers 13 residues. CDR3 bases: TGTGCCAGCAAGCTGGCTGGGGCCAACGTCCTGACTTTC. Amino acid sequence: CASKLAGANVLTF.

This CDR3 reads CASSLGLASEQYF. CDR3 nucleotides: TGTGCCAGCAGCTTAGGACTAGCTTCCGAGCAGTACTTC. This rearrangement joins TRBV11-3 to TRBJ2-7; TRBD2 matches at 7 bases. V was clipped by 1 base and J by 6 bases; unmatched bases: 3. The CDR3 loop spans 13 amino acids. CDR1 is SGHNT, CDR2 YENEEA, per germline.

The rearrangement links TRBV5-1 to TRBJ1-2, with TRBD1 identical over 8 bases. V shed 2 bases, J shed 4 bases, and the junction held 4 bases outside the gene matches. Germline V gives CDR1 SGHRS, CDR2 YFSETQ. This CDR3 is 14 amino acids long. The CDR3 nucleotides read TGCGCCAGCAGCTTCGGACAGGGAAGCTATGGCTACACCTTC. Translating it yields CASSFGQGSYGYTF. The whole variable domain, filled in from reference TRBV5-1 and TRBJ1-2, reads KAGVTQTPRYLIKTRGQQVTLSCSPISGHRSVSWYQQTPGQGLQFLFEYFSETQRNKGNFPGRFSGRQFSNSRSEMNVSTLELGDSALYLCASSFGQGSYGYTFGSGTRLTVV.

The count of this clone is one. The V and J genes are TRBV9 and TRBJ1-4; 9 nucleotides agree with TRBD1. CDR3 length: 14 amino acids. V lost 7 bases, J lost 2 bases, and 3 bases stayed unmatched. Looked up from germline, CDR1 is SGDLS and CDR2 is YYNGEE. CDR3 in amino acids: CASGDRVTNEKLFF. The CDR3 region has the DNA TGTGCCAGCGGGGACAGGGTGACTAATGAAAAACTGTTTTTT.

This clone turned up a few times. The V gene is TRBV7-3, the J gene TRBJ2-2, with D perhaps TRBD2 (6 bases). The CDR3 consists of 15 residues. The V gene's germline CDR1 is SGHTA and CDR2 FQGTGA. The V gene lost 4 bases and the J gene lost 6 bases, with 15 bases spanning the gap. The CDR3 sequence: CASSSPGGSAGELFF. CDR3 in DNA: TGTGCCAGCAGCTCCCCCGGGGGAAGCGCCGGGGAGCTGTTTTTT. Variable domain in full (rest from reference TRBV7-3 and TRBJ2-2): GAGVSQTPSNKVTEKGKYVELRCDPISGHTALYWYRQSLGQGPEFLIYFQGTGAADDSGLPNDRFFAVRPEGSVSTLKIQRTERGDSAVYLCASSSPGGSAGELFFGEGSRLTVL.

The chain joins TRBV9 to TRBJ2-2; 10 bases map to TRBD2. Germline CDR1 SGDLS, CDR2 YYNGEE. V lost 6 bases and J lost 5; bases outside the gene matches: 7. The CDR3 is 15 amino acids. This CDR3 is CASTLAGGETGELFF. Here the CDR3 DNA reads TGTGCCAGCACCTTAGCGGGGGGTGAAACCGGGGAGCTGTTTTTT.

In this sample, this clone turned up a few times. The V and J genes are TRBV13 and TRBJ1-2, with D unresolved. This CDR3 spans 19 amino acids. Trimming removed 4 bases at V and 0 bases at J, with 24 bases between. Germline V gives CDR1 PRHDT, CDR2 FYEKMQ (reference sequence). CDR3 nucleotide sequence: TGTGCCAGCAGCTCACTGCCCAACTCAATGGGCAGACCTAACTATGGCTACACCTTC. Translated: CASSSLPNSMGRPNYGYTF.

V is TRBV3-1 (or the pseudogene TRBV3-2) and J is TRBJ2-1; TRBD2 matches 12 bases. Germline CDR1 LGHDT, CDR2 YNNKEL (reference sequence). This CDR3 has 17 amino acids. V shed 0 bases and J 4 bases; nucleotides not matched to a gene: 4. CDR3 protein: CASSQDWTSGTYNEQFF. CDR3 DNA: TGTGCCAGCAGCCAAGATTGGACTAGCGGGACGTACAATGAGCAGTTCTTC.